The entry below gives a single T cell receptor beta chain sequence along with its context. This clonotype was picked up many times. Its antigen is not yet known. It has no much larger one-base neighbor in the sample; base qualities were not kept. Blood bank volunteers in Maryland, USA served as the healthy controls. For sorted-subset TCR libraries, 1 million sorted CD4+ or CD8+ T cells were used. Peripheral blood was subjected to Ficoll-Hypaque density gradient centrifugation to isolate PBMCs, which were then cryopreserved in liquid nitrogen. The study also sequenced paired sorted CD4+ and CD8+ subsets from healthy controls, HAM/TSP patients and MS patients. The data originate from a study of neurological immune-mediated disorders (dated by TCRdb to about 2019). For the wider study: Peripheral blood TCR-beta repertoires from patients with HTLV-I-associated myelopathy (HAM/TSP), patients with multiple sclerosis, and healthy controls were compared in the study using UMI-based sequencing. Alongside PBMC samples, the set of 106 TCR-beta libraries contained longitudinal samples, technical triplicates, and paired CD4+ and CD8+ T-cell subsets that had been sorted. Of the approximately 66 subjects in the cohort, about 14 were HAM/TSP patients, around 35 were multiple sclerosis patients, and 20 were healthy controls.

cDNA was synthesized by template-switch 5'RACE using a primer carrying a 10-nucleotide random unique molecular identifier by which each TCR transcript was tagged. Each sequencing run produced over 160 million TCR-beta sequences covering 15-18 subjects. The RNeasy kit was used for extraction of total RNA. The KAPA Real-time Library Amplification kit was used to amplify TCR-beta VDJ regions with primers targeting the TCR constant region and the 5'RACE anchor. Sample indexes and Illumina adaptors were added in a first PCR, after which library yield was increased in a second PCR. After purification with Ampure beads, the TCR product of roughly 650 bp was size-selected on a 2% E-gel SizeSelection system. Before pooling, libraries had their quality checked on a Bioanalyzer, their concentration measured with Qubit, and their quantity determined with the Kapa Library Quantification kit. An Illumina HiSeq 2500 was used to sequence the libraries paired-end at 2 x 150 bp. To increase sequence diversity, roughly 24-31% phiX was spiked into each library pool. The source study handled its data this way. The UMI-based MiGEC pipeline processed quality-filtered reads and removed over 80% of raw TCR sequences during error correction. VDJ genes were aligned to IMGT germline references, and each clonotype was defined by a unique CDR3 amino acid sequence together with V-J genes. Clonal expansion, Shannon diversity and CDR3 relatedness (CalcPairwiseDistances, ClusterSamples) were evaluated with VDJtools, and phylogenetic trees were built with CLCbio workbench. Expanded clones were defined as having at least 8 unique UMIs, based on coefficient-of-variation modelling across technical triplicates. The public reads were reprocessed in TCRdb via fastp at Q25 and MiXCR, keeping in-frame beta chains. All rows with the same CDR3 protein become a single entry with the most common DNA and genes. The V and J calls and clone size come from TCRdb's table, not from the authors' own analysis. The sample yields approximately 30,000 distinct CDR3 sequences; approximately 5% were counted once. The top ten constitute roughly 2% of the sample.

The research as a whole found: TCR clonal expansion was highest in HAM/TSP patients and lowest in MS patients, with MS patients falling below even healthy controls. Expanded clones from different subjects shared no identical CDR3 amino acid sequences, which suggests that TCR-beta repertoires were private in all groups.

As encoded in the germline V gene, CDR1 is MNHEY while CDR2 is SVGAGI. CDR3 length: 16 amino acids, cysteine to phenylalanine. Kept here is only the CDR3 DNA, which spans 48 bases and is read in frame from base 1. V gives up 2 bases and J gives up 0 bases, and the segment between their germline ends measures 11 bases. Sample: CD4+ T cells from blood. The sequence is built from TRBV6-5 and TRBJ1-3, with the identity of the D gene unclear. The clonotype comes from a woman in her 50s in good health. The CDR3 reads CASSYARGNSGNTIYF. The nucleotide sequence reads as follows: TGTGCCAGCAGTTACGCGCGGGGTAACTCTGGAAACACCATATATTTT.